The clone carrying this T cell receptor (beta chain) was found a few times. Antigen: not known. This sample was included in a study of CD8 T cells in ankylosing spondylitis. Study results and caveats: Disease-linked clones bore a CD8+ phenotype and were relatively rare in peripheral blood. There was a TCR beta motif, made of several highly homologous variants, that appeared characteristic of ankylosing spondylitis blood. Disease-linked clones reportedly showed significant enrichment in matched ankylosing spondylitis synovial fluid.

CDR3 length equals 14 residues. Germline V CDR1 and CDR2: SGHVS, FQNEAQ. V gave up 5 bases and J gave up 4 bases; unmatched junction bases: 6. TCRdb fed the 5' RACE reads into MiXCR, producing one record per CDR3 protein. Here the sample spans about 750,000 distinct CDR3 sequences, roughly 19% being singletons. Sequenced sample: blood, either unsorted or a sorted T cell fraction (not recorded which). This TCR was sampled from a male donor with ankylosing spondylitis. The rearrangement joins TRBV7-8 to TRBJ1-1, with 8 bases lining up with TRBD1. The CDR3 here is CASSPQQGVTEAFF. The CDR3 DNA follows: TGTGCCAGCAGCCCGCAACAGGGGGTCACTGAAGCTTTCTTT.